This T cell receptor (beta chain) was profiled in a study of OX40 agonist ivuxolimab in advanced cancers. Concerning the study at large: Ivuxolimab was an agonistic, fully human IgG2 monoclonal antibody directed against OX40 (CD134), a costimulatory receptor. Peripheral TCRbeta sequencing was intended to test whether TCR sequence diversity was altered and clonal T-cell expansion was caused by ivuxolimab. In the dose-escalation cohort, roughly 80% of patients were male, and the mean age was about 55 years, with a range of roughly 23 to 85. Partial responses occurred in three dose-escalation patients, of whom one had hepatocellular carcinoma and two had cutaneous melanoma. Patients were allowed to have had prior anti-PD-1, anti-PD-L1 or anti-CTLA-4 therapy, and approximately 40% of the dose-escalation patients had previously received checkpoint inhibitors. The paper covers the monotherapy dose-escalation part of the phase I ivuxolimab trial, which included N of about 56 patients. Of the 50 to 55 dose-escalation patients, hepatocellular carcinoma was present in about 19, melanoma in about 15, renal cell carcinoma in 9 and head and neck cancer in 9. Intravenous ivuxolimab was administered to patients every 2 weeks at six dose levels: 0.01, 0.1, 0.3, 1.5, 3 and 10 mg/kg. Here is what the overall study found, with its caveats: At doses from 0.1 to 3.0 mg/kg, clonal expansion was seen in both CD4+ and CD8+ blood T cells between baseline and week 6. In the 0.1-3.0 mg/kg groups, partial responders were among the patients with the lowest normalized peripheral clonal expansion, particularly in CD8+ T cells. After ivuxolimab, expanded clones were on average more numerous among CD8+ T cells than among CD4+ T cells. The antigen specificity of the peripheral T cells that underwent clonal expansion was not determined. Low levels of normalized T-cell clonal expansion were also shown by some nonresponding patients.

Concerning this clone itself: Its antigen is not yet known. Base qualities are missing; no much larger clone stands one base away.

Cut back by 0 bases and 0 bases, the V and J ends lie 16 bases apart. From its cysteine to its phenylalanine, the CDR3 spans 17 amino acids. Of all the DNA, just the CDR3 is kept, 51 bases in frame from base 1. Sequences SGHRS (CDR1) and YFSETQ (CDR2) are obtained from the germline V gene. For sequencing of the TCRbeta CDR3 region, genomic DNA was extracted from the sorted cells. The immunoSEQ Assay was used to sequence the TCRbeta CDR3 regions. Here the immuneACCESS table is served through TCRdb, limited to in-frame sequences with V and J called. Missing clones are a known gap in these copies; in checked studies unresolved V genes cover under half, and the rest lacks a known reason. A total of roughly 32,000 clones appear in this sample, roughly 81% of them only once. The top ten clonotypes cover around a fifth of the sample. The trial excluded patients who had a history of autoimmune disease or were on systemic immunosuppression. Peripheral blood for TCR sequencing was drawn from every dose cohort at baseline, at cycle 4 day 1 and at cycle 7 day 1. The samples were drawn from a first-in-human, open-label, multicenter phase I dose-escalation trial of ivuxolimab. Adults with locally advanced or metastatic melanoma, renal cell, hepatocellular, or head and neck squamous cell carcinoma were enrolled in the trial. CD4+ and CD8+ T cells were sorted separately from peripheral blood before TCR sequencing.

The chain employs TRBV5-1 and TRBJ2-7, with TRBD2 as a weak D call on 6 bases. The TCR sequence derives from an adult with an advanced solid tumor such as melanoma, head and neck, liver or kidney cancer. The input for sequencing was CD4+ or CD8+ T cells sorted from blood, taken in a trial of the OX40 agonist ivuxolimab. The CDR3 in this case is CASSLVGAGPSSYEQYF. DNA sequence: TGCGCCAGCAGCTTGGTGGGTGCGGGGCCTAGCTCCTACGAGCAGTACTTC.